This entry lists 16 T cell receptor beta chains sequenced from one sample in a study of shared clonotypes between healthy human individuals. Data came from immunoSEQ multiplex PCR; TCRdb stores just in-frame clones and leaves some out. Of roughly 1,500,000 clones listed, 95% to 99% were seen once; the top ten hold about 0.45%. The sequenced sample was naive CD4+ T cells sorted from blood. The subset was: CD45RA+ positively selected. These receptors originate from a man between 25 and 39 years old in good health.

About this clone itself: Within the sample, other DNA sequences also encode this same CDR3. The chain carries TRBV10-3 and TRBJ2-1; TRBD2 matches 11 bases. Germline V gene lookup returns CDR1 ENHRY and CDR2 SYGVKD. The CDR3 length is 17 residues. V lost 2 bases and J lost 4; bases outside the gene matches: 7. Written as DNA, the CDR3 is TGTGCCATCAGTGAGAGTAGCGGGAGGGCCCTTTACAATGAGCAGTTCTTC. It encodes CAISESSGRALYNEQFF.

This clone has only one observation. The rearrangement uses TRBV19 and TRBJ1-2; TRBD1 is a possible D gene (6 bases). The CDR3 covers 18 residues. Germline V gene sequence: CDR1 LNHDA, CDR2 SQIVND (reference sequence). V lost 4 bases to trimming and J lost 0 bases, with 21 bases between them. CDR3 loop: CASSTTHRTDETNYGYTF. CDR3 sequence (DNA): TGTGCCAGTAGTACCACCCACCGGACAGACGAAACTAACTATGGCTACACCTTC.

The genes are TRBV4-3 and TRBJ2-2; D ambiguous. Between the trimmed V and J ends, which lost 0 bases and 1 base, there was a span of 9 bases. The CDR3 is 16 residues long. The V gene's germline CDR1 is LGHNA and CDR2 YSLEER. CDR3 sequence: CASSQEVGQNTGELFF. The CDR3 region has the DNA TGCGCCAGCAGCCAAGAGGTTGGCCAGAACACCGGGGAGCTGTTTTTT.

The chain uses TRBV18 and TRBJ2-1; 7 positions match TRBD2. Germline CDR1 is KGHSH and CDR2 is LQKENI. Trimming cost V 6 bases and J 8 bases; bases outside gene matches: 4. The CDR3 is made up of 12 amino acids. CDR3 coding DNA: TGTGCCAGCTCCGGGACTATGCATGAGCAGTTCTTC. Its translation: CASSGTMHEQFF. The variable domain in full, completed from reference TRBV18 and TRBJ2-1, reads NAGVMQNPRHLVRRRGQEARLRCSPMKGHSHVYWYRQLPEEGLKFMVYLQKENIIDESGMPKERFSAEFPKEGPSILRIQQVVRGDSAAYFCASSGTMHEQFFGPGTRLTVL.

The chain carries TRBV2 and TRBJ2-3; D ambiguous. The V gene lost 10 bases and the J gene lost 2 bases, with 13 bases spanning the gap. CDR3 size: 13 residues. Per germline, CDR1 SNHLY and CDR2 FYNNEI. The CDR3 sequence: CANGGSLTDTQYF. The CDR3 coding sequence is TGTGCCAATGGCGGTAGCCTCACAGATACGCAGTATTTT. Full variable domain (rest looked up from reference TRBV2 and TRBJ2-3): EPEVTQTPSHQVTQMGQEVILRCVPISNHLYFYWYRQILGQKVEFLVSFYNNEISEKSEIFDDQFSVERPDGSNFTLKIRSTKLEDSAMYFCANGGSLTDTQYFGPGTRLTVL.

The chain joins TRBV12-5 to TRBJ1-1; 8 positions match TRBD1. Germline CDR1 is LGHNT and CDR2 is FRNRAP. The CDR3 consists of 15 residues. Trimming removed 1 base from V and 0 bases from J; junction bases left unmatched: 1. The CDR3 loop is CASGLGTGMNTEAFF. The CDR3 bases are TGTGCTAGTGGTTTGGGGACAGGGATGAACACTGAAGCTTTCTTT.

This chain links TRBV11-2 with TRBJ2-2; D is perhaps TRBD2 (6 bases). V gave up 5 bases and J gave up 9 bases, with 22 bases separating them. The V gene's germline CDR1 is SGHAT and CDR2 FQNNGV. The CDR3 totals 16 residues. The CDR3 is CASSPSRWGERRELFF. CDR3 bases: TGTGCCAGCAGCCCCTCTCGGTGGGGGGAACGGCGGGAGCTGTTTTTT.

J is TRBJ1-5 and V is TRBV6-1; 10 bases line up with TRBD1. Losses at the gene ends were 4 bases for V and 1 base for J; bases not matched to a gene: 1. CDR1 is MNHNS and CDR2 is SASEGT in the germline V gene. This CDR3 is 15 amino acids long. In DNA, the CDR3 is TGTGCCAGCAGTGGACAGGGGGCAAGCAATCAGCCCCAGCATTTT. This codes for CASSGQGASNQPQHF.

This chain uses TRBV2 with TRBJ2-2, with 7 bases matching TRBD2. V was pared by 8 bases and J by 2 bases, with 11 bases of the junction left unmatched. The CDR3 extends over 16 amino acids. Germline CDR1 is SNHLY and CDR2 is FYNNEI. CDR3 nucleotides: TGTGCCAGCTGCAGTCAGCTAGCGGTCAACACCGGGGAGCTGTTTTTT. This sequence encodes CASCSQLAVNTGELFF.

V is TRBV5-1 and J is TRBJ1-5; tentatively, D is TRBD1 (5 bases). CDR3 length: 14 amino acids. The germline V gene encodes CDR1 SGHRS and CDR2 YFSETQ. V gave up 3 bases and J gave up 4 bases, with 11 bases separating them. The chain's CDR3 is CASSSGGANQPQHF. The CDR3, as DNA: TGCGCCAGCAGCTCTGGGGGAGCGAATCAGCCCCAGCATTTT. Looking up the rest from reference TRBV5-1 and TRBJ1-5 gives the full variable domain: KAGVTQTPRYLIKTRGQQVTLSCSPISGHRSVSWYQQTPGQGLQFLFEYFSETQRNKGNFPGRFSGRQFSNSRSEMNVSTLELGDSALYLCASSSGGANQPQHFGDGTRLSIL.

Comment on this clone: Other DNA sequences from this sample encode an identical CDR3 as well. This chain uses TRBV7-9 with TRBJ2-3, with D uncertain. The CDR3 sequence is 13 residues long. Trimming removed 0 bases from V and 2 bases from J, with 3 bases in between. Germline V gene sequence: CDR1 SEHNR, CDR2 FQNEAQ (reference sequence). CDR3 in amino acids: CASSLANTDTQYF. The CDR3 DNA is TGTGCCAGCAGCTTAGCGAACACAGATACGCAGTATTTT.

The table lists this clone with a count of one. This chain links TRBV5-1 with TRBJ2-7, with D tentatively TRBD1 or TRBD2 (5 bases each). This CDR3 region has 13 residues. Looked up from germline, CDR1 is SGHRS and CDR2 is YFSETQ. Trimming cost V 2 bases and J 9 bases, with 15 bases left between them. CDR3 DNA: TGCGCCAGCAGCTTACCCGGGACGGCCGGGCAGTACTTC. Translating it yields CASSLPGTAGQYF.

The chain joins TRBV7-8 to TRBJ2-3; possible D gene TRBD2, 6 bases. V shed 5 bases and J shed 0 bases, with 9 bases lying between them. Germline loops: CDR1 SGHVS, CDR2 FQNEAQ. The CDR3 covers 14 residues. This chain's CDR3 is CASSRGGSTDTQYF. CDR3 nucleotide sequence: TGTGCCAGCAGCCGCGGAGGGAGCACAGATACGCAGTATTTT.

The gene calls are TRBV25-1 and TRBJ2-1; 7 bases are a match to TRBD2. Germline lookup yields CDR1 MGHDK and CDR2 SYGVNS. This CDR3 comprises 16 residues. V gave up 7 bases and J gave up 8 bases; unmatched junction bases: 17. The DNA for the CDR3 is TGTGCCAGCATGAAATGGGGAGGGGTAGGGTCCCATGAGCAGTTCTTC. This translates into CASMKWGGVGSHEQFF.

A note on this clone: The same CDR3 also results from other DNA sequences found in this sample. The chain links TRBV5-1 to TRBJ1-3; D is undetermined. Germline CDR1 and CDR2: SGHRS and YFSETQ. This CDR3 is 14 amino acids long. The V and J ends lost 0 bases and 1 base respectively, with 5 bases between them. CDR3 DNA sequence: TGCGCCAGCAGCTTGGGCCATTCTGGAAACACCATATATTTT. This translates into CASSLGHSGNTIYF.

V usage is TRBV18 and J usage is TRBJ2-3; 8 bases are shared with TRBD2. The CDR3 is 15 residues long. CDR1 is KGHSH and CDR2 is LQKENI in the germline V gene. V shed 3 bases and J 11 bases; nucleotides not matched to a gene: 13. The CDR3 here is CASSPISGAGEEQYF. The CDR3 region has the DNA TGTGCCAGCTCACCGATTAGCGGGGCAGGGGAAGAGCAGTATTTT. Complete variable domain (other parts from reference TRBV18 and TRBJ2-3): NAGVMQNPRHLVRRRGQEARLRCSPMKGHSHVYWYRQLPEEGLKFMVYLQKENIIDESGMPKERFSAEFPKEGPSILRIQQVVRGDSAAYFCASSPISGAGEEQYFGPGTRLTVL.